Listed below are T cell receptor beta chains from one sample, sequenced in a study of cytomegalovirus exposure and HLA in healthy donors. Libraries were prepared by immunoSEQ multiplex PCR; TCRdb keeps only in-frame clonotypes and omits some of them. The sample yields some 84,000 clones, around four fifths seen once. Sequenced input: PBMCs. The receptors originated from a boy aged 10-17 years in good health and CMV-seronegative. Both conserved end residues are part of each CDR3. The D gene is left open where the match is weak. A row's size may be missing; if present it is once, few, many or a size class.

>TRBV6-5|NA|NA|TRBJ1-1
CASSKNTEAFF
TGTGCCAGCAGCAAGAACACTGAAGCTTTCTTT
>TRBV30|NA|TRBD1|TRBJ1-6
CAWSVGGGNNSPLHF
TGTGCCTGGAGTGTAGGAGGGGGCAATAATTCACCCCTCCACTTT
>TRBV5-1|NA|NA|TRBJ2-5
CASSLGGRETQYF
TGCGCCAGCAGCTTGGGAGGCCGGGAGACCCAGTACTTC
>TRBV9|NA|NA|TRBJ2-3
CASSVAVGGTDTQYF
TGTGCCAGCAGCGTAGCCGTGGGAGGAACAGATACGCAGTATTTT
>TRBV4-1|NA|TRBD1|TRBJ1-5
CASSQRTGDQPQHF
TGCGCCAGCAGCCAAAGGACAGGGGATCAGCCCCAGCATTTT
>TRBV29-1|NA|NA|TRBJ2-7
CSVVNSQGPGYEQYF
TGCAGCGTTGTCAATAGTCAGGGGCCTGGATACGAGCAGTACTTC
>TRBV27|NA|TRBD1|TRBJ1-6
CASRWTGQNSPLHF
TGTGCCAGCAGGTGGACAGGGCAGAATTCACCCCTCCACTTT
>TRBV2|NA|TRBD1|TRBJ2-7
CAKAAGQGRGGYEQYF
TGTGCCAAAGCCGCGGGACAGGGCAGAGGGGGCTACGAGCAGTACTTC
>TRBV6-5|NA|TRBD2|TRBJ2-5
CASSKRGNQETQYF
TGTGCCAGCAGTAAGCGGGGGAACCAAGAGACCCAGTACTTC
>TRBV6-5|NA|TRBD2|TRBJ2-7
CASSYSIGRGAYEQYF
TGTGCCAGCAGTTACTCGATAGGCCGGGGGGCCTACGAGCAGTACTTC
>TRBV6-1|NA|TRBD2|TRBJ2-3
CASSGLAGAITDTQYF
TGTGCCAGCAGTGGACTAGCGGGAGCTATCACAGATACGCAGTATTTT
>TRBV5-4|NA|TRBD2|TRBJ2-7
CASSRGVTEAYEQYF
TGTGCCAGCAGCCGGGGGGTCACAGAAGCCTACGAGCAGTACTTC
>TRBV7-2|NA|NA|TRBJ1-1
CASSLSNNMNTEAFF
TGTGCCAGCAGCTTATCGAACAACATGAACACTGAAGCTTTCTTT
>TRBV27|NA|TRBD1|TRBJ1-5
CASSSRGIQPQHF
TGTGCCAGCAGTTCCAGGGGGATTCAGCCCCAGCATTTT
>TRBV4-3|NA|TRBD1|TRBJ1-6
CASSQDLRGQDSPLHF
TGCGCCAGCAGCCAAGACCTCAGGGGGCAGGATTCACCCCTCCACTTT
>TRBV4-3|NA|NA|TRBJ1-1
CASSQNRASEAFF
TGCGCCAGCAGCCAAAACAGGGCCTCTGAAGCTTTCTTT
>TRBV6-5|NA|TRBD1|TRBJ2-7
CASSRGSGEQYF
TGTGCCAGCTCCAGGGGGTCAGGCGAGCAGTACTTC
>TRBV28|few|TRBD1|TRBJ2-3
CASSFGTAADTQYF
TGTGCCAGCAGTTTTGGGACAGCAGCCGATACGCAGTATTTT